Each of the 12 T cell receptor beta chains below was sequenced from the same sample in a study of T cell responses to AZD1222 COVID-19 vaccine. Sequencing used immunoSEQ multiplex PCR; TCRdb keeps in-frame clones, though not all of them. Of around 140,000 clones in the sample, 92% were seen once. The sequences come from peripheral blood, collected 28 days after the second AZD1222 dose. The receptors come from an adult who received the AZD1222 COVID-19 vaccine.

The CDR3 here is CASSPGDRRHEKLFF. Written as DNA, the CDR3 is TGTGCCAGCAGTCCCGGAGACAGACGACATGAAAAACTGTTTTTT. This chain uses TRBV28 with TRBJ1-4, with D possibly being TRBD1 (5 bases). V lost 5 bases to trimming and J lost 6 bases, with 16 bases between them. Germline CDR1 is MDHEN and CDR2 is SYDVKM. The CDR3 sequence is 15 residues long.

V and J are TRBV5-1 and TRBJ1-2; 8 nucleotides align to TRBD1. Trimming took 4 bases from V and 6 from J; bases not matched to a gene: 8. CDR1 is SGHRS, CDR2 YFSETQ, per germline. The CDR3 sequence is 14 residues long. The CDR3: CASSLGQGLDGYTF. The CDR3 DNA follows: TGCGCCAGCAGCCTAGGACAGGGATTGGATGGCTACACCTTC.

The V and J genes are TRBV6-5 and TRBJ1-1, with 11 bases matching TRBD1. CDR3 length equals 16 residues. V trimming: 0 bases; J trimming: 6 bases; junction bases outside the gene matches: 6. The germline V gene has CDR1 MNHEY and CDR2 SVGAGI. DNA of the CDR3: TGTGCCAGCAGTTACTCGTGGGACAGGGGGTTGGCTGAAGCTTTCTTT. It is translated as CASSYSWDRGLAEAFF.

The chain carries TRBV5-4 and TRBJ1-2, with TRBD1 matching over 9 bases. CDR1 is SGHNT, CDR2 YYREEE, per germline (reference sequence). With V trimmed by 5 bases and J by 3 bases, 8 bases remained unmatched. The CDR3 totals 15 residues. The chain's CDR3 is CASSLRQGEDYGYTF. As DNA, the CDR3 is TGTGCCAGCAGTTTAAGACAGGGGGAGGACTATGGCTACACCTTC. The full variable domain, its missing parts supplied by reference TRBV5-4 and TRBJ1-2, is ETGVTQSPTHLIKTRGQQVTLRCSSQSGHNTVSWYQQALGQGPQFIFQYYREEENGRGNFPPRFSGLQFPNYSSELNVNALELDDSALYLCASSLRQGEDYGYTFGSGTRLTVV.

This sequence joins TRBV9 and TRBJ1-2, with D unclear. This CDR3 is built from 15 residues. The V gene's germline CDR1 is SGDLS and CDR2 YYNGEE. V shed 4 bases and J shed 4 bases, with 17 bases lying between them. CDR3 nucleotide sequence: TGTGCCAGCAGCCCGACCCCGGGGTACCGCTATGGCTACACCTTC. It yields the protein CASSPTPGYRYGYTF.

V gene TRBV16 combines with J gene TRBJ1-5; no reliable D call. Trimming shortened V by 4 bases and J by 4 bases, and 11 bases separated the two germline ends. Germline-derived CDR1 and CDR2 are KGHSY and FQNENV. This CDR3 spans 14 amino acids. As DNA, the CDR3 is TGTGCCAGCAGCCGACCAATGGATAATCAGCCCCAGCATTTT. This encodes CASSRPMDNQPQHF.

The chain couples TRBV12-3 or TRBV12-4 to TRBJ1-2; D gene ambiguous. V was shortened by 3 bases and J by 8 bases, with 10 bases between the two germline ends. The CDR3 covers 12 residues. CDR3 nucleotides: TGTGCCAGCAGTTTGGATTTTGGGGGCTACACCTTC. Translated: CASSLDFGGYTF.

This chain uses TRBV9 with TRBJ2-1; 8 nucleotides line up with TRBD2. Germline CDR1 is SGDLS and CDR2 is YYNGEE. The CDR3 totals 16 residues. V gave up 4 bases and J gave up 7 bases; unmatched junction bases: 13. The CDR3 region is CASSPQIAGLRNEQFF. CDR3 nucleotide sequence: TGTGCCAGCAGCCCCCAGATAGCGGGGTTGAGGAATGAGCAGTTCTTC.

This sequence joins TRBV10-3 and TRBJ2-5; TRBD1 matches at 9 bases. The CDR3 contains 14 residues. CDR1 and CDR2 from the germline V gene are ENHRY and SYGVKD. After removal of 5 bases from V and 2 bases from J, the junction contained 3 bases not matched to a gene. CDR3 region: CAISPGTGQETQYF. The CDR3 nucleotides read TGTGCCATCAGTCCCGGGACAGGGCAAGAGACCCAGTACTTC.

The CDR3 protein is CASSLMGDTEAFF. The CDR3 DNA follows: TGTGCCAGCAGTTTAATGGGAGACACTGAAGCTTTCTTT. The genes are TRBV12-3 or TRBV12-4 and TRBJ1-1; D gene ambiguous. CDR3 length: 13 amino acids. Trimming stripped 2 bases from V and 3 bases from J, with 7 bases between.

The CDR3 sequence: CASIPGHMNTEAFF. The CDR3 region has the DNA TGTGCCAGTATTCCAGGACATATGAACACTGAAGCTTTCTTT. V is TRBV19 and J is TRBJ1-1; tentative D call: TRBD1 (5 bases). CDR1 is LNHDA, CDR2 SQIVND, per germline (reference sequence). This CDR3 has 14 residues. Trimming took off 7 bases at V and 0 bases at J, with 12 bases between the two ends.

V usage is TRBV28 and J usage is TRBJ2-7; TRBD2 matches 10 bases. CDR1 is MDHEN and CDR2 is SYDVKM in the germline V gene. The CDR3 runs to 15 residues. V lost 6 bases and J lost 7; bases outside the gene matches: 12. CDR3 region: CASSNKLAGLGEQYF. The DNA of the CDR3 is TGTGCCAGCAGCAACAAACTAGCGGGATTAGGTGAGCAGTACTTC. Complete variable domain (other parts from reference TRBV28 and TRBJ2-7): DVKVTQSSRYLVKRTGEKVFLECVQDMDHENMFWYRQDPGLGLRLIYFSYDVKMKEKGDIPEGYSVSREKKERFSLILESASTNQTSMYLCASSNKLAGLGEQYFGPGTRLTVT.